The 21 T cell receptor beta chains given below trace back to one sample, sequenced in a study of T-cell memory formation after mild COVID-19. Each CDR3 protein gets one entry after TCRdb re-called the 5' RACE reads with MiXCR. The sample lists around 200,000 distinct CDR3 sequences, around 30% seen once, with around 10% in the top ten. The sequencing input was PBMCs or a T cell subset sorted from them (not recorded which). These receptors were taken from an adult woman who had mild COVID-19 (a few samples of this study predate the infection). Cell type and time point are not known.

A few counts support this clonotype. The chain recombines TRBV5-1 with TRBJ2-1, with 7 positions matching TRBD1. The CDR3 consists of 14 residues. The V and J ends lost 3 bases and 6 bases, in that order; junction bases with no gene match: 6. Looked up from germline, CDR1 is SGHRS and CDR2 is YFSETQ. CDR3: CASSSGDSTNEQFF. CDR3 coding DNA: TGCGCCAGCAGCTCAGGGGACAGTACCAATGAGCAGTTCTTC.

V gene TRBV7-9 combines with J gene TRBJ1-2; D is unclear. The germline V gene has CDR1 SEHNR and CDR2 FQNEAQ (reference sequence). V lost 3 bases and J 8 bases, leaving 25 bases between the germline ends. This CDR3 is 17 amino acids long. The CDR3 DNA follows: TGTGCCAGCAGCTTCATGGGGTCGACGGGCATGGAAGAAGGCTACACCTTC. This encodes CASSFMGSTGMEEGYTF.

In its sample, this clonotype was seen a few times. V usage is TRBV30 and J usage is TRBJ1-6, with unresolved D. The CDR3 contains 16 residues. Germline V lookup: CDR1 GTSNPN, CDR2 SVGIG (reference sequence). The V and J ends lost 0 bases and 5 bases respectively, with 14 bases between them. This chain's CDR3 is CAWSVQVIGNNSPLHF. CDR3 DNA sequence: TGTGCCTGGAGTGTTCAGGTTATTGGAAATAATTCACCCCTCCACTTT.

The CDR3 region has the DNA TGCAGTGCTAGAGATATTCGGGGGAACACTGAAGCTTTCTTT. Encoded protein: CSARDIRGNTEAFF. The chain couples TRBV20-1 to TRBJ1-1, with D unclear. The CDR3 consists of 14 residues. The germline V gene encodes CDR1 DFQATT and CDR2 SNEGSKA (reference sequence). V lost 0 bases, J lost 1 base, and 9 bases lay in between.

The J gene is TRBJ1-1, the V gene TRBV9, with a possible D match to TRBD1 (5 bases). The CDR3 length is 15 residues. With 4 bases removed from V and 0 bases from J, the gap between germline ends came to 13 bases. CDR1 and CDR2 from the germline V gene are SGDLS and YYNGEE. CDR3 nucleotides: TGTGCCAGCAGCCCGGAGGGGTTCGTGAACACTGAAGCTTTCTTT. As protein: CASSPEGFVNTEAFF.

This clonotype was detected a few times. V is TRBV27 and J is TRBJ1-2; D uncertain. Trimming took 9 bases from V and 7 from J, leaving 18 bases between them. The CDR3 has 13 amino acids. Germline values: CDR1 MNHEY, CDR2 SMNVEV (reference sequence). The CDR3 loop reads CASPRPGLSGYTF. The CDR3 bases are TGTGCCAGTCCCCGGCCAGGACTGAGTGGCTACACCTTC.

This clonotype was seen a handful of times. The V and J genes are TRBV5-1 and TRBJ2-7, with 10 bases that match TRBD1. Germline V gene data show CDR1 as SGHRS and CDR2 as YFSETQ. The CDR3 loop spans 16 amino acids. V gave up 3 bases and J gave up 7 bases; unmatched junction bases: 13. The CDR3 here is CASSSDPGQGFGEQYF. The CDR3 coding sequence is TGCGCCAGCAGCTCGGACCCGGGACAGGGGTTTGGGGAGCAGTACTTC.

The chain employs TRBV7-9 and TRBJ1-2; D ambiguous. Germline V gene data show CDR1 as SEHNR and CDR2 as FQNEAQ (reference sequence). Between the trimmed V and J ends, which lost 1 base and 8 bases, there was a span of 17 bases. CDR3 length equals 15 residues. For the CDR3, the DNA is TGTGCCAGCAGCTTAGGGGGAGCCGGAAGCCGGGGCTACACCTTC. It codes for CASSLGGAGSRGYTF.

This clonotype was counted a few times. The chain is built from TRBV12-3 or TRBV12-4 and TRBJ1-2, with D unresolved. Trimming pared 6 bases from V and 6 bases from J, leaving 20 bases between. CDR3 length: 15 amino acids. CDR3 region: CASSRNGWAGDGYTF. The CDR3 coding sequence is TGTGCCAGCAGCCGCAACGGGTGGGCTGGTGATGGCTACACCTTC.

This clonotype was seen repeatedly, ten times or more. The V and J genes are TRBV5-1 and TRBJ2-5, with 7 bases that match TRBD1. CDR3 length: 17 amino acids. The ends lost 5 bases at V and 1 base at J; junction bases unmatched: 14. The V gene's germline CDR1 is SGHRS and CDR2 YFSETQ. In nucleotides, the CDR3 is TGCGCCAGCAGTGCGGGTCCAGAGACAGGGCCCCAAGAGACCCAGTACTTC. This encodes CASSAGPETGPQETQYF. The entire variable domain, with the rest obtained from reference TRBV5-1 and TRBJ2-5, is as follows: KAGVTQTPRYLIKTRGQQVTLSCSPISGHRSVSWYQQTPGQGLQFLFEYFSETQRNKGNFPGRFSGRQFSNSRSEMNVSTLELGDSALYLCASSAGPETGPQETQYFGPGTRLLVL.

This clonotype was counted only a few times. J is TRBJ1-1 and V is TRBV7-9, with D tentatively TRBD1 (6 bases). The CDR3 length is 15 residues. Trimming shortened V by 5 bases and J by 1 base, and 14 bases separated the two germline ends. From germline, CDR1 is SEHNR and CDR2 FQNEAQ (reference sequence). CDR3 residues: CASSLIGGRNTEAFF. The CDR3 DNA is TGTGCCAGCAGCCTCATAGGGGGTAGGAACACTGAAGCTTTCTTT.

This clonotype was found a few times. The chain uses TRBV4-3 and TRBJ2-5; the D is unclear. Trimming removed 0 bases at V and 6 bases at J, with 8 bases between. Germline CDR1 is LGHNA and CDR2 is YSLEER. This CDR3 has 13 amino acids. DNA for the CDR3: TGCGCCAGCAGCCAAGATACGGGTCAGACCCAGTACTTC. Its protein product is CASSQDTGQTQYF.

This clonotype has just a few counts. The V and J genes are TRBV29-1 and TRBJ2-1; TRBD2 matches 10 bases. With V trimmed by 0 bases and J by 6 bases, 17 bases remained unmatched. Germline CDR1 SQVTM, CDR2 ANQGSEA. There are 19 residues in the CDR3. The CDR3 is CSVEDEGTSAYSLFNEQFF. In DNA form, the CDR3 reads TGCAGCGTTGAAGATGAAGGGACTAGCGCCTACTCTCTCTTCAATGAGCAGTTCTTC.

There are a few counts of this clonotype. The rearrangement links TRBV6-2 or TRBV6-3 to TRBJ2-2; unclear D gene. Germline V lookup: CDR1 MNHEY, CDR2 SVGEGT. There are 13 residues in the CDR3. Trimming left V 5 bases short and J 6 bases short, with 10 bases between. CDR3 amino acids: CASSDTPPGELFF. The CDR3, as DNA: TGTGCCAGCAGTGATACGCCCCCCGGGGAGCTGTTTTTT.

V usage is TRBV4-1 and J usage is TRBJ2-2, with 10 bases aligning to TRBD1. The CDR3 has 16 amino acids. CDR1 and CDR2 from the germline V gene are MGHRA and YSYEKL. V was clipped by 4 bases and J by 5 bases; unmatched bases: 7. Written as DNA, the CDR3 is TGCGCCAGCAGCCGAGCGCGGACAGGGGGGACCGGGGAGCTGTTTTTT. It specifies CASSRARTGGTGELFF.

This clonotype was observed a few times. The chain joins TRBV14 to TRBJ2-6; D gene unclear. The ends were cut back, 4 bases at V and 2 bases at J, with 6 bases in the middle. This CDR3 has 14 residues. Germline assignment: CDR1 SGHDN and CDR2 FVKESK. CDR3 bases: TGTGCCAGCAGCCCAAGGGCTGGGGCCAACGTCCTGACTTTC. This translates into CASSPRAGANVLTF.

This clonotype appeared many times. This chain links TRBV20-1 with TRBJ1-1, with 8 bases aligning to TRBD1. V gave up 6 bases and J gave up 0 bases; unmatched junction bases: 9. Germline values: CDR1 DFQATT, CDR2 SNEGSKA (reference sequence). This CDR3 region has 15 residues. Written as DNA, the CDR3 is TGCAGTGCGCGGCGGCAGGGGGCAGTGAACACTGAAGCTTTCTTT. Encoded protein: CSARRQGAVNTEAFF.

This sequence joins TRBV4-2 and TRBJ2-3; 11 bases are shared with TRBD2. Germline CDR1 LGHNA, CDR2 YNFKEQ. V shed 0 bases, J shed 2 bases, and the junction held 4 bases outside the gene matches. The CDR3 runs 17 residues. This CDR3 reads CASSQEGLAETTDTQYF. CDR3 coding DNA: TGTGCCAGCAGCCAAGAGGGACTAGCGGAGACCACAGATACGCAGTATTTT.

This chain joins TRBV5-1 and TRBJ2-1, with D perhaps assigned TRBD1 or TRBD2 (5 bases each). The CDR3 runs 15 residues. Trimming stripped 4 bases from V and 9 bases from J, with 20 bases between. From germline, CDR1 is SGHRS and CDR2 YFSETQ. The CDR3 protein is CASSLRDPRIGEQFF. CDR3 bases: TGCGCCAGCAGCCTCCGGGACCCCCGCATCGGTGAGCAGTTCTTC.

The chain has TRBV7-2 and TRBJ2-1; the D is unclear. Trimming left V 0 bases short and J 5 bases short, with 5 bases between. CDR3 length equals 13 residues. Per germline, CDR1 SGHTA and CDR2 FQGNSA. CDR3 amino acids: CASSLAPHNEQFF. DNA for the CDR3: TGTGCCAGCAGCTTAGCGCCCCACAATGAGCAGTTCTTC. The variable domain in full, with the rest retrieved from reference TRBV7-2 and TRBJ2-1, is GAGVSQSPSNKVTEKGKDVELRCDPISGHTALYWYRQSLGQGLEFLIYFQGNSAPDKSGLPSDRFSAERTGGSVSTLTIQRTQQEDSAVYLCASSLAPHNEQFFGPGTRLTVL.

The rearrangement links TRBV20-1 to TRBJ1-3, with 8 bases identical to TRBD1. In germline, CDR1 is DFQATT, CDR2 SNEGSKA (reference sequence). V dropped 6 bases and J dropped 1; count of bases not matched to a gene: 5. The CDR3 sequence is 14 residues long. This CDR3 reads CSANDRGSGNTIYF. The CDR3 nucleotides are TGCAGTGCCAATGACAGGGGTTCTGGAAACACCATATATTTT.